Below are 19 T cell receptor beta chains sequenced from a single sample in a study of PD-1 blockade in classical Hodgkin lymphoma. Time point indicated: cycle 4 day 1 (C4D1), after five to seven weeks of nivolumab. Exposure to brentuximab vedotin varied, and each patient had relapsed following autologous stem cell transplantation. Isolation of CD4+ T cells from thawed PBMCs was performed by magnetic negative selection. This table comes from immunoSEQ multiplex PCR, and its TCRdb copy is limited to in-frame clones, with some not included. The sample holds 15,000 to 20,000 clones; approximately 82% are singletons and the top ten take just over 2.5%. Source: CD4+ T cells from blood, taken before the fourth cycle of nivolumab. The source of these receptors is a human donor with classical Hodgkin lymphoma.

This clone was found once. CDR3 sequence (DNA): TGTGCCAGCAGCCAAGATCCTGGCAGGATAGCCAAAAACATTCAGTACTTC. Translation: CASSQDPGRIAKNIQYF. The chain is built from TRBV14 and TRBJ2-4; unclear D gene. The V gene lost 0 bases and the J gene lost 0 bases, with 12 bases spanning the gap. Germline assignment: CDR1 SGHDN and CDR2 FVKESK. This CDR3 spans 17 amino acids. Full variable domain (remainder filled in from reference TRBV14 and TRBJ2-4): EAGVTQFPSHSVIEKGQTVTLRCDPISGHDNLYWYRRVMGKEIKFLLHFVKESKQDESGMPNNRFLAERTGGTYSTLKVQPAELEDSGVYFCASSQDPGRIAKNIQYFGAGTRLSVL.

This chain connects TRBV5-1 to TRBJ2-1; 11 bases map to TRBD2. This CDR3 is 17 amino acids long. V dropped 4 bases and J dropped 8; count of bases not matched to a gene: 14. CDR1 is SGHRS, CDR2 YFSETQ, per germline. As DNA, the CDR3 is TGCGCCAGCAGCGGTAATAGCGGGAGGGCCGTATTCTATGAGCAGTTCTTC. Residues: CASSGNSGRAVFYEQFF.

The chain recombines TRBV6-1 with TRBJ1-2, with D possibly matching TRBD1 (6 bases). The V gene lost 7 bases and the J gene lost 7 bases, with 16 bases spanning the gap. CDR1 MNHNS and CDR2 SASEGT come from the germline V gene. The CDR3 is 13 residues long. The CDR3 bases are TGTGCCAGCAAAGAACAGGGTGGCGGTGGCTACACCTTC. Translated, it gives CASKEQGGGGYTF.

The V and J genes are TRBV11-2 and TRBJ1-1; D is ambiguous. V dropped 1 base and J dropped 6 bases, with 12 bases sitting between them. The germline gives CDR1 SGHAT, CDR2 FQNNGV. The CDR3 length is 14 residues. The CDR3 region has the DNA TGTGCCAGCAGCTTAGGGACGGTAAACTCTGAAGCTTTCTTT. Its protein product is CASSLGTVNSEAFF.

This chain uses TRBV5-1 with TRBJ2-3; D is possibly TRBD1 (6 bases). V shed 4 bases and J shed 6 bases, with 18 bases lying between them. The CDR3 length is 15 residues. CDR1 is SGHRS, CDR2 YFSETQ, per germline. In nucleotides, the CDR3 is TGCGCCAGCAGCCTTACAGGGTCCAATACGGATACGCAGTATTTT. Its translation is CASSLTGSNTDTQYF.

The sample holds one count of this clone. The rearrangement joins TRBV6-4 to TRBJ2-6; no firm D call. The CDR3 is 15 residues long. Deletions cut 2 bases from V and 1 base from J, with 6 bases between. The germline CDR1 and CDR2 sequences are MRHNA and SNTAGT. The CDR3, as DNA: TGTGCCAGCAGTGACCTCCGGTCTGGGGCCAACGTCCTGACTTTC. Amino acids: CASSDLRSGANVLTF.

V usage is TRBV11-3 and J usage is TRBJ2-1, with D tentatively TRBD1 (7 bases). Germline values: CDR1 SGHNT, CDR2 YENEEA. The CDR3 length is 14 residues. The V end lost 5 bases, the J end lost 2 bases, and 10 bases lay between the germline ends. The CDR3 DNA is TGTGCCAGCAGCCGCGGGACAGCCTACAATGAGCAGTTCTTC. Translating it yields CASSRGTAYNEQFF.

The chain joins TRBV28 to TRBJ2-5, with 9 bases that match TRBD2. The length of the CDR3 is 16 residues. Germline V CDR1 and CDR2: MDHEN, SYDVKM. The junction had 9 bases not matched to a gene; V was cut back by 6 bases and J by 1 base. In nucleotides, the CDR3 is TGTGCCAGCAGCTCAACCGGGACTAGCTCCCAAGAGACCCAGTACTTC. Translated: CASSSTGTSSQETQYF.

This clone was found a few times. The gene calls are TRBV7-6 and TRBJ2-7, with 11 bases fitting TRBD2. Unmatched junction bases numbered 7, after V lost 5 bases and J lost 4 bases. Looked up from germline, CDR1 is SGHVS and CDR2 is FNYEAQ. There are 15 residues in the CDR3. For the CDR3, the DNA is TGTGCCAGCAGCATAGGGACTAGCGGAACATACGAGCAGTACTTC. Its translation: CASSIGTSGTYEQYF. The variable domain in full, completed from reference TRBV7-6 and TRBJ2-7, reads GAGVSQSPRYKVTKRGQDVALRCDPISGHVSLYWYRQALGQGPEFLTYFNYEAQQDKSGLPNDRFSAERPEGSISTLTIQRTEQRDSAMYRCASSIGTSGTYEQYFGPGTRLTVT.

The rearrangement joins TRBV29-1 to TRBJ2-1; the D is unclear. The CDR3 spans 12 residues. In germline, CDR1 is SQVTM, CDR2 ANQGSEA. V lost 4 bases and J 9 bases, leaving 13 bases between the germline ends. The CDR3 loop is CSVVRVISEQFF. The CDR3 nucleotides are TGCAGCGTTGTTAGGGTTATAAGTGAGCAGTTCTTC.

J is TRBJ2-1 and V is TRBV30, with 8 bases identical to TRBD2. This CDR3 is built from 14 residues. Germline CDR1 GTSNPN, CDR2 SVGIG (reference sequence). The V gene end was trimmed by 3 bases and the J gene end by 5 bases; junction bases not matched to a gene: 6. The CDR3 here is CAWRGLAGHNEQFF. The CDR3 DNA follows: TGTGCCTGGAGAGGACTAGCCGGTCACAATGAGCAGTTCTTC.

The J gene is TRBJ2-2, the V gene TRBV7-9; D unclear. The CDR3 spans 15 residues. The germline V gene encodes CDR1 SEHNR and CDR2 FQNEAQ (reference sequence). Trimming took 4 bases from V and 5 from J, leaving 14 bases between them. The CDR3 region is CASSSSATWTGELFF. CDR3 in DNA: TGTGCCAGCAGCTCAAGCGCAACTTGGACCGGGGAGCTGTTTTTT.

The rearrangement uses TRBV18 and TRBJ2-2; 7 nucleotides line up with TRBD1. V lost 2 bases and J lost 2; bases outside the gene matches: 2. Germline lookup yields CDR1 KGHSH and CDR2 LQKENI. This CDR3 region has 15 residues. The CDR3 nucleotides are TGTGCCAGCTCACCAACAGGGGATAACACCGGGGAGCTGTTTTTT. Protein: CASSPTGDNTGELFF.

This clone has just a few counts. The rearrangement links TRBV19 to TRBJ1-1; D gene uncertain. Looked up from germline, CDR1 is LNHDA and CDR2 is SQIVND (reference sequence). The CDR3 loop spans 12 amino acids. The V end lost 3 bases, the J end lost 1 base, and 3 bases lay between the germline ends. Here the CDR3 reads CASSMGNTEAFF. The CDR3 DNA is TGTGCCAGTAGTATGGGGAACACTGAAGCTTTCTTT.

The chain joins TRBV30 to TRBJ2-5; maybe TRBD1 (5 bases). With 2 bases removed from V and 1 base from J, the gap between germline ends came to 20 bases. CDR1 and CDR2 from the germline V gene are GTSNPN and SVGIG (reference sequence). The CDR3 is 17 amino acids. CDR3 coding DNA: TGTGCCTGGAGTACCCCCCCCTACGCAGGGATCCAAGAGACCCAGTACTTC. Its translation: CAWSTPPYAGIQETQYF.

The rearrangement uses TRBV19 and TRBJ2-3, with a tentative D call TRBD2 (6 bases). Trimming removed 4 bases at V and 0 bases at J, with 17 bases between. The CDR3 is 17 residues long. Germline assignment: CDR1 LNHDA and CDR2 SQIVND (reference sequence). CDR3 amino acids: CASSKWGLVDSTDTQYF. The CDR3 nucleotides read TGTGCCAGTAGTAAATGGGGACTTGTCGACAGCACAGATACGCAGTATTTT.

This clone was found once. This sequence joins TRBV19 and TRBJ2-7; 14 bases fit TRBD2. CDR3 length: 15 residues. Germline V gives CDR1 LNHDA, CDR2 SQIVND (reference sequence). V dropped 5 bases and J dropped 6; count of bases not matched to a gene: 6. CDR3: CASSPGTSGSGEQYF. DNA for the CDR3: TGTGCCAGTAGTCCCGGGACTAGCGGGAGTGGCGAGCAGTACTTC.

In this sample, this clone turned up a few times. The chain is built from TRBV5-1 and TRBJ1-1; D gene ambiguous. CDR3 length: 14 amino acids. The germline V gene has CDR1 SGHRS and CDR2 YFSETQ. V was cut by 4 bases and J by 4 bases, with 14 bases left in between. CDR3 region: CASSMGSWGTEAFF. CDR3 DNA: TGCGCCAGCAGCATGGGCTCCTGGGGCACTGAAGCTTTCTTT.

The chain links TRBV29-1 to TRBJ1-4; D may be TRBD1 (5 bases). V dropped 4 bases and J dropped 8 bases, with 14 bases sitting between them. CDR1 and CDR2 from the germline V gene are SQVTM and ANQGSEA. The CDR3 covers 13 residues. CDR3: CSVVGQVGEKLFF. The CDR3 DNA sequence: TGCAGCGTTGTGGGGCAGGTGGGGGAAAAACTGTTTTTT. Using reference TRBV29-1 and TRBJ1-4 for the parts outside the CDR3, the full variable domain is SAVISQKPSRDICQRGTSLTIQCQVDSQVTMMFWYRQQPGQSLTLIATANQGSEATYESGFVIDKFPISRPNLTFSTLTVSNMSPEDSSIYLCSVVGQVGEKLFFGSGTQLSVL.